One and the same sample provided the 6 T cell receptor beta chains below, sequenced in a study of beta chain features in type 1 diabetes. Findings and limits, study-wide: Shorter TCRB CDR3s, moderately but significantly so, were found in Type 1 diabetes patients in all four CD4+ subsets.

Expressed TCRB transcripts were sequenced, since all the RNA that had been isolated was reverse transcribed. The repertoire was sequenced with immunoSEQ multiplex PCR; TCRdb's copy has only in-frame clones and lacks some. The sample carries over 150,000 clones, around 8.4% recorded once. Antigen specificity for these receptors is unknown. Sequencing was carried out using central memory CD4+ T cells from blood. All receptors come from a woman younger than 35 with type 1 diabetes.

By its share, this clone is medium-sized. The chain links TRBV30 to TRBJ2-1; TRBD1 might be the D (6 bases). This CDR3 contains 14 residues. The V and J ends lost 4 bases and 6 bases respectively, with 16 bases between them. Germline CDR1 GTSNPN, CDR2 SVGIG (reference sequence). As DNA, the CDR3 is TGTGCCTGGAAAGTAGGGGGATGGAGCAATGAGCAGTTCTTC. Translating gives CAWKVGGWSNEQFF.

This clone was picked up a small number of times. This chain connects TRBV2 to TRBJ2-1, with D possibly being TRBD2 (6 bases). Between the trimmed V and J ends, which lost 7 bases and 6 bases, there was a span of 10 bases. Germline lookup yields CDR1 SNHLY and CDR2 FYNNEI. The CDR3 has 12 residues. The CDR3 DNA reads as TGTGCCAGCACGACTAGTGGCAATGAGCAGTTCTTC. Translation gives CASTTSGNEQFF.

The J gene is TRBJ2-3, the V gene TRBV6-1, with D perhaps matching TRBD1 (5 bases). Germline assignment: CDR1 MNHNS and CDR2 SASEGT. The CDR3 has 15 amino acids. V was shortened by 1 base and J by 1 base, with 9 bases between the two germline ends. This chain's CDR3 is CASSEVAGRTDTQYF. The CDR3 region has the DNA TGTGCCAGCAGTGAAGTGGCAGGGCGCACAGATACGCAGTATTTT.

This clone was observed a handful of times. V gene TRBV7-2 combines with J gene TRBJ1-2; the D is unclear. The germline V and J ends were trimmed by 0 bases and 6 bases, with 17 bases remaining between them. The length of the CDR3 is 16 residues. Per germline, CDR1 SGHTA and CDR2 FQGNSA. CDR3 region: CASSLALGPYGDGYTF. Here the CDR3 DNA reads TGTGCCAGCAGCTTAGCGCTCGGACCCTACGGGGATGGCTACACCTTC.

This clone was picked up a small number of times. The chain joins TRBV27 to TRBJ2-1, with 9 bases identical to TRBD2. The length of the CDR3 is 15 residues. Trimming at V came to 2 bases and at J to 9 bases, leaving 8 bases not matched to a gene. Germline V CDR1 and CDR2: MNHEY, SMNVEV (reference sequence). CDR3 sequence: CASSLQASGVGEQFF. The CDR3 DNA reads TGTGCCAGCAGTTTACAGGCTAGCGGGGTAGGTGAGCAGTTCTTC.

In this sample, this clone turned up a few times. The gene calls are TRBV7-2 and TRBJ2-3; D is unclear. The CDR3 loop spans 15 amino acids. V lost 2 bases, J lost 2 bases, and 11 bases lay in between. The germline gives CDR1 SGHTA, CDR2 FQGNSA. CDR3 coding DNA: TGTGCCAGCAGCTTAAACCAACGCGCCACAGATACGCAGTATTTT. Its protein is CASSLNQRATDTQYF.